This TCR beta chain was sequenced for a study of long-term antiretroviral therapy in people with HIV. Germline V CDR1 and CDR2: MGHRA, YSYEKL. This CDR3 is 13 amino acids long. Trimming took 0 bases from V and 9 from J; bases not matched to a gene: 2. Points from the study as a whole: At every time point, clones expanded before ART dominated the repertoire. Against controls, HIV repertoires showed narrower ranges of CDR3 length.

Without exception, participants with HIV were treated in the United States. This was the immunoSEQ v3.0 assay at survey level. The method was immunoSEQ multiplex PCR; TCRdb's version includes in-frame clones alone and lacks a portion of them. The sample has about 33,000 clones, approximately 80% seen once; the top ten hold under 8.5%. Comments on this clone: Antigen unknown.

This chain connects TRBV4-1 to TRBJ2-1, with TRBD2 matching 7 bases. The material was unsorted PBMCs, obtained 2 years after starting antiretroviral therapy. This TCR derives from a woman between 45 and 65 years old with HIV. Here the CDR3 reads CASSQDWGGEQFF. CDR3 bases: TGCGCCAGCAGCCAAGATTGGGGGGGTGAGCAGTTCTTC.